One sample yielded the 6 T cell receptor beta chains listed below, sequenced in a study of breast tumors, draining lymph nodes, adjacent tissues. One entry per CDR3 protein results from TCRdb running MiXCR on the multiplex PCR reads. Of more than 10,000 distinct CDR3 sequences listed, 55% to 75% are singletons. Sequencing was performed on tumor-adjacent breast tissue. These receptors were collected from a female donor with breast cancer. Some clones in this sample may be carry-over from other donors' samples.

The genes are TRBV12-3 or TRBV12-4 and TRBJ1-5; the D gene is possibly TRBD1 (5 bases). Trimming took off 2 bases at V and 8 bases at J, with 16 bases between the two ends. This CDR3 is built from 15 residues. The CDR3 coding sequence is TGTGCCAGCAGTTTAACGGGGGGGATTTTGGAGCCCCAGCATTTT. Its translation: CASSLTGGILEPQHF.

The V gene is TRBV11-2, the J gene TRBJ2-7; 8 bases line up with TRBD2. CDR3 size: 14 residues. Trimming cost V 5 bases and J 4 bases; bases outside gene matches: 7. Germline loops: CDR1 SGHAT, CDR2 FQNNGV. CDR3 bases: TGTGCCAGCAGCCCCCAGCGGGAGTTGTACGAGCAGTACTTC. This encodes CASSPQRELYEQYF.

This clonotype was counted a single time. The chain employs TRBV4-3 and TRBJ2-7; D is perhaps TRBD1 or TRBD2 (6 bases each). CDR1 is LGHNA, CDR2 YSLEER, per germline. This CDR3 region has 16 residues. The V end lost 0 bases, the J end lost 2 bases, and 14 bases lay between the germline ends. The CDR3 here is CASSQDWGARTYEQYF. The CDR3 DNA is TGCGCCAGCAGCCAAGATTGGGGGGCGCGTACCTACGAGCAGTACTTC.

The chain links TRBV27 to TRBJ2-1; D may be TRBD1 or TRBD2 (5 bases each). This CDR3 spans 12 amino acids. CDR1 MNHEY and CDR2 SMNVEV come from the germline V gene (reference sequence). V was trimmed by 3 bases and J by 9 bases, leaving 9 bases between them. The CDR3 bases are TGTGCCAGCAGTTTTGTCGGGACTGAGCAGTTCTTC. Translating gives CASSFVGTEQFF.

This clonotype rates as medium-sized (0.01 to 0.1%). This chain links TRBV20-1 with TRBJ2-7; 7 nucleotides match TRBD1. The length of the CDR3 is 14 residues. Germline trimming cut 6 bases from V and 0 bases from J; bases unmatched to any gene: 8. From germline, CDR1 is DFQATT and CDR2 SNEGSKA (reference sequence). The DNA for the CDR3 is TGCAGTGCACTTTCGACAGGGAACTCCTACGAGCAGTACTTC. It translates to CSALSTGNSYEQYF.

About this clonotype itself: A junction end diverges from the germline sequence, so it may reflect a read error. The CDR3 bases are TGCGGTGCTAGAGGGATAAATTTACCCGCAGATACGCAGTATTTT. Its protein is CGARGINLPADTQYF. The chain combines TRBV20-1 with TRBJ2-3, with a possible D match to TRBD2 (5 bases). CDR3 length: 15 residues. Germline V lookup: CDR1 DFQATT, CDR2 SNEGSKA (reference sequence).